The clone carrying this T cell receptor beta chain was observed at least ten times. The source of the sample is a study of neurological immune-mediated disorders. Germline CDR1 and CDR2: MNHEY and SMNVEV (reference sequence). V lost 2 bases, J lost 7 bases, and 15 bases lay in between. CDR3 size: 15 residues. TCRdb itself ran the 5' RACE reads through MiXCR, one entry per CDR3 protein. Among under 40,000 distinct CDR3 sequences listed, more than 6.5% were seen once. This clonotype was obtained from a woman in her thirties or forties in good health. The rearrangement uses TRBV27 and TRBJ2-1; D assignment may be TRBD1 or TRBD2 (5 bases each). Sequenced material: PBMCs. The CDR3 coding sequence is TGTGCCAGCAGTTTAGGGGGAGAGGTATTTAATGAGCAGTTCTTC. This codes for CASSLGGEVFNEQFF.